What follows are 20 T cell receptor beta chains derived from one specimen sequenced in a study of shared clonotypes between healthy human individuals. Using immunoSEQ multiplex PCR, the repertoire was profiled, and TCRdb retains in-frame clones only, with some absent. This table has about 2.4 million clones, 93% appearing once. What was sequenced was naive CD4+ T cells from PBMCs. The subset denotes: CD45RA+ positively selected. These receptors all stem from a man aged 18 to 29 in good health. Some clones in this sample may be carry-over from other donors' samples.

V gene TRBV5-6 combines with J gene TRBJ1-6, with D possibly matching TRBD1 (5 bases). The CDR3 sequence is 15 residues long. The V end lost 4 bases, the J end lost 8 bases, and 16 bases lay between the germline ends. Germline V gene lookup returns CDR1 SGHDT and CDR2 YYEEEE. CDR3 sequence (DNA): TGTGCCAGCAGCGTAGTTGGGACGGAGGATTCACCCCTCCACTTT. Its translation is CASSVVGTEDSPLHF. Complete variable domain (other parts from reference TRBV5-6 and TRBJ1-6): DAGVTQSPTHLIKTRGQQVTLRCSPKSGHDTVSWYQQALGQGPQFIFQYYEEEERQRGNFPDRFSGHQFPNYSSELNVNALLLGDSALYLCASSVVGTEDSPLHFGNGTRLTVT.

Note on this clone: Distinct nucleotide sequences in the sample also encode this CDR3. The gene calls are TRBV29-1 and TRBJ2-3; TRBD2 aligns across 10 bases. Germline loops: CDR1 SQVTM, CDR2 ANQGSEA. V dropped 4 bases and J dropped 0; count of bases not matched to a gene: 1. The CDR3 is 14 amino acids. Here the CDR3 DNA reads TGCAGCGTTGGGACTAGCGGTAGCACAGATACGCAGTATTTT. Translated, it gives CSVGTSGSTDTQYF.

This clone was detected only a few times. The V call is TRBV4-1, the J call TRBJ1-1; tentative D call: TRBD1 (6 bases). The ends were cut back, 6 bases at V and 1 base at J, with 15 bases in the middle. Germline CDR1 is MGHRA and CDR2 is YSYEKL. This CDR3 is 15 amino acids long. The CDR3 bases are TGCGCCAGCAGTACAGGGAGGGTAGGGAACACTGAAGCTTTCTTT. Translating it yields CASSTGRVGNTEAFF.

The chain joins TRBV6-5 to TRBJ1-1; D call uncertain. This CDR3 has 14 amino acids. Germline CDR1 and CDR2: MNHEY and SVGAGI. V lost 6 bases and J 1 base, leaving 12 bases between the germline ends. The CDR3 region has the DNA TGTGCCAGCAGGCAGCTAGGTAGGAACACTGAAGCTTTCTTT. Translating gives CASRQLGRNTEAFF.

Concerning this clone itself: Other nucleotide sequences from this sample produce the same CDR3. The J gene is TRBJ1-2, the V gene TRBV28; tentative D call: TRBD1 (6 bases). Looked up from germline, CDR1 is MDHEN and CDR2 is SYDVKM. CDR3 length: 14 amino acids. The V and J ends lost 8 bases and 0 bases respectively, with 13 bases between them. CDR3 nucleotides: TGTGCCAGCTCCCCGGGACAAGCTAACTATGGCTACACCTTC. Protein sequence: CASSPGQANYGYTF.

The V call is TRBV29-1, the J call TRBJ2-1; no clear D gene. The CDR3 is 12 residues long. CDR1 is SQVTM and CDR2 is ANQGSEA in the germline V gene. This CDR3 is CSTRPSYNEQFF. The DNA of the CDR3 is TGCAGTACCCGGCCATCCTACAATGAGCAGTTCTTC.

This chain joins TRBV28 and TRBJ1-3; 10 bases are a match to TRBD1. The J segment lost 0 bases and the V segment lost 2 bases, leaving 10 bases of the junction unmatched. CDR1 and CDR2 from the germline V gene are MDHEN and SYDVKM. This CDR3 spans 19 amino acids. The CDR3 DNA reads as TGTGCCAGCAGTTTAATGCTTTGGACAGGGGGACTCTCTGGAAACACCATATATTTT. Its translation is CASSLMLWTGGLSGNTIYF.

The genes are TRBV21-1 and TRBJ1-4; the DNA was not used to check the table's D call, TRBD1. TRBV21-1 has pseudogene status. There are 15 residues in the CDR3. The CDR3 is CASSLQTGQREKLFF. CDR3 nucleotide sequence: TGTGCCAGCAGCCTCCAGACAGGCCAGAGGGAAAAACTGTTTTTT.

The V gene is TRBV6-1, the J gene TRBJ1-5; D might be TRBD1 (5 bases). Germline loops: CDR1 MNHNS, CDR2 SASEGT. The CDR3 has 14 amino acids. V lost 8 bases, J lost 7 bases, and 18 bases lay in between. The CDR3: CASSRGTAEQPQHF. The CDR3 region has the DNA TGTGCCAGCTCCCGAGGGACGGCCGAGCAGCCCCAGCATTTT.

The chain uses TRBV19 and TRBJ2-1, with D uncertain. There are 14 residues in the CDR3. Trimming removed 3 bases at V and 0 bases at J, with 6 bases between. CDR1 LNHDA and CDR2 SQIVND come from the germline V gene (reference sequence). In DNA, the CDR3 is TGTGCCAGTAGTATCCTGAGCTCCTACAATGAGCAGTTCTTC. Its protein product is CASSILSSYNEQFF. The full variable domain, completed using reference TRBV19 and TRBJ2-1, is DGGITQSPKYLFRKEGQNVTLSCEQNLNHDAMYWYRQDPGQGLRLIYYSQIVNDFQKGDIAEGYSVSREKKESFPLTVTSAQKNPTAFYLCASSILSSYNEQFFGPGTRLTVL.

The genes are TRBV10-3 and TRBJ1-5; 10 nucleotides align to TRBD1. The junction had 8 bases not matched to a gene; V was cut back by 10 bases and J by 2 bases. Germline V gene lookup returns CDR1 ENHRY and CDR2 SYGVKD. This CDR3 is 15 amino acids long. The CDR3 DNA is TGTGCCACCAGACAGGGGGCGCAGGGCAATCAGCCCCAGCATTTT. It codes for CATRQGAQGNQPQHF.

The chain links TRBV9 to TRBJ1-2; TRBD1 might be the D (5 bases). The V gene's germline CDR1 is SGDLS and CDR2 YYNGEE. CDR3 size: 12 residues. Trimming took 3 bases from V and 4 from J, leaving 7 bases between them. CDR3 sequence reads: CASSGDGYGYTF. CDR3 DNA sequence: TGTGCCAGCAGCGGGGACGGCTATGGCTACACCTTC.

The chain has TRBV6-5 and TRBJ2-1; D is perhaps TRBD1 (6 bases). Trimming pared 6 bases from V and 2 bases from J, leaving 14 bases between. The CDR3 has 15 residues. CDR1 is MNHEY, CDR2 SVGAGI, per germline. The CDR3 loop is CASSRSWGPYNEQFF. The CDR3 coding sequence is TGTGCCAGCAGCCGATCTTGGGGGCCCTACAATGAGCAGTTCTTC.

This rearrangement joins TRBV25-1 to TRBJ1-2; 9 nucleotides line up with TRBD1. The V and J ends lost 1 base and 8 bases, in that order; junction bases with no gene match: 8. Germline assignment: CDR1 MGHDK and CDR2 SYGVNS. The CDR3 extends over 15 amino acids. The CDR3 is CASSESWDREYGYTF. CDR3 DNA: TGTGCCAGCAGTGAATCATGGGACAGGGAGTACGGCTACACCTTC.

The rearrangement joins TRBV6-1 to TRBJ2-7; perhaps TRBD2 as D (7 bases). CDR1 and CDR2 (germline): MNHNS, SASEGT. The V and J ends lost 4 bases and 4 bases respectively, with 20 bases between them. The CDR3 runs 16 residues. The CDR3 nucleotides are TGTGCCAGCAGTGGCCTAGGGGGGGGTTTAGCTTACGAGCAGTACTTC. Translating it yields CASSGLGGGLAYEQYF.

The chain carries TRBV4-2 and TRBJ2-7, with D perhaps matching TRBD1 (6 bases). V lost 0 bases, J lost 0 bases, and 12 bases lay in between. The CDR3 sequence is 16 residues long. In germline, CDR1 is LGHNA, CDR2 YNFKEQ. DNA of the CDR3: TGTGCCAGCAGCCAAGACTCCGGGACAAGCTCCTACGAGCAGTACTTC. Translation gives CASSQDSGTSSYEQYF.

The chain has TRBV28 and TRBJ1-4, with TRBD1 as a possible D gene (6 bases). Trimming pared 5 bases from V and 0 bases from J, leaving 10 bases between. The CDR3 has 15 amino acids. Per the germline V gene, CDR1 is MDHEN and CDR2 is SYDVKM. CDR3 coding DNA: TGTGCCAGCAGTCAATACAGGGCAACTAATGAAAAACTGTTTTTT. This encodes CASSQYRATNEKLFF. The whole variable domain, filled in from reference TRBV28 and TRBJ1-4, reads DVKVTQSSRYLVKRTGEKVFLECVQDMDHENMFWYRQDPGLGLRLIYFSYDVKMKEKGDIPEGYSVSREKKERFSLILESASTNQTSMYLCASSQYRATNEKLFFGSGTQLSVL.

This clone came up once. V is TRBV14 and J is TRBJ2-1, with 10 bases aligning to TRBD2. Losses at the gene ends were 4 bases for V and 3 bases for J; bases not matched to a gene: 3. CDR3 length: 15 residues. The germline V gene has CDR1 SGHDN and CDR2 FVKESK. The CDR3 DNA reads as TGTGCCAGCAGCCCCAGGACTAGCGGCTACAATGAGCAGTTCTTC. Translated: CASSPRTSGYNEQFF.

This rearrangement joins TRBV4-1 to TRBJ2-1, with D unresolved. V dropped 4 bases and J dropped 0 bases, with 7 bases sitting between them. The CDR3 covers 14 residues. Germline V CDR1 and CDR2: MGHRA, YSYEKL. CDR3: CASSRFGSYNEQFF. The CDR3 coding sequence is TGCGCCAGCAGCCGTTTCGGCTCCTACAATGAGCAGTTCTTC.

In regard to this clone: Other DNA sequences in the sample encode the same CDR3. The V and J genes are TRBV29-1 and TRBJ1-1; no reliable D call. V was pared by 4 bases and J by 0 bases, with 9 bases between. The CDR3 spans 13 residues. Germline V lookup: CDR1 SQVTM, CDR2 ANQGSEA. CDR3 amino acids: CSVGRRMNTEAFF. In DNA form, the CDR3 reads TGCAGCGTTGGTCGCCGCATGAACACTGAAGCTTTCTTT.